The 8 T cell receptor beta chains below come from one sample, sequenced in a study of human T cells and chemical hapten exposure. Time point in this sample: patch test 3, about 24 weeks after DPC sensitization. This sample's treatment: therapeutic diphenylcyclopropenone sensitization with weekly scalp DPC. TCRdb used MiXCR to reprocess the RACE reads, holding one entry per CDR3 protein. The table records approximately 110,000 distinct CDR3 sequences, about 34% of them present only once. The sample in question was whole blood, obtained in connection with sensitization to the hapten diphenylcyclopropenone (DPC). These TCRs come from a man in his forties or fifties with alopecia areata. Some clones in this sample may be carry-over from other donors' samples.

The chain has TRBV2 and TRBJ2-7; 10 bases are a match to TRBD2. Germline values: CDR1 SNHLY, CDR2 FYNNEI. The CDR3 is made up of 14 amino acids. Unmatched junction bases numbered 5, after V lost 2 bases and J lost 7 bases. The CDR3 spells CASSELAGAGEQYF. Here the CDR3 DNA reads TGTGCCAGCAGTGAACTAGCGGGAGCGGGTGAGCAGTACTTC.

This clonotype was seen only a few times. The chain joins TRBV10-3 to TRBJ2-6, with D hard to call. The V gene lost 0 bases and the J gene lost 2 bases, with 8 bases spanning the gap. The CDR3 covers 16 residues. Germline loops: CDR1 ENHRY, CDR2 SYGVKD. The CDR3 region has the DNA TGTGCCATCAGTGAGTCGCAAGGGCCTGGGGCCAACGTCCTGACTTTC. As protein: CAISESQGPGANVLTF.

This clonotype was found a few times. V usage is TRBV5-1 and J usage is TRBJ2-1; D might be TRBD2 (5 bases). The V end was cut by 4 bases, the J end by 0 bases, with 11 bases between. The CDR3 consists of 15 residues. CDR1 is SGHRS, CDR2 YFSETQ, per germline. CDR3 nucleotides: TGCGCCAGCAGCCCGGGAACGAGCTCCTACAATGAGCAGTTCTTC. This gives the protein CASSPGTSSYNEQFF.

J is TRBJ2-5 and V is TRBV7-2; no clear D gene. V gave up 5 bases and J gave up 4 bases, with 2 bases separating them. Per germline, CDR1 SGHTA and CDR2 FQGNSA. The CDR3 sequence is 10 residues long. The CDR3 DNA follows: TGTGCCAGCAGCGTAGAGACCCAGTACTTC. This encodes CASSVETQYF.

DNA for the CDR3: TGTGCCAGCAGCATTCAGGGGGCCGGGGAGCTGTTTTTT. This sequence encodes CASSIQGAGELFF. The V and J genes are TRBV9 and TRBJ2-2; 7 bases map to TRBD1. Germline CDR1 SGDLS, CDR2 YYNGEE. This CDR3 has 13 residues. J lost 6 bases, V lost 4 bases, and 3 bases had no gene match.

V is TRBV5-1 and J is TRBJ2-2; D might be TRBD1 (5 bases). The CDR3 runs to 16 residues. Trimming removed 0 bases from V and 0 bases from J, with 9 bases in between. Germline loops: CDR1 SGHRS, CDR2 YFSETQ. CDR3 in DNA: TGCGCCAGCAGCTTGGTCGCACAGGCGAACACCGGGGAGCTGTTTTTT. Its translation: CASSLVAQANTGELFF.

The CDR3 loop is CASSGNRGEETQYF. The CDR3 coding sequence is TGTGCCAGCAGCGGGAACAGGGGGGAGGAGACCCAGTACTTC. The V call is TRBV28, the J call TRBJ2-5; 8 bases agree with TRBD1. Germline V gives CDR1 MDHEN, CDR2 SYDVKM. CDR3 length: 14 amino acids. Trimming cost V 6 bases and J 5 bases; bases outside gene matches: 8.

In this sample, this clonotype turned up a few times. The chain uses TRBV12-3 or TRBV12-4 and TRBJ1-2; D may be TRBD1 (6 bases). V lost 5 bases to trimming and J lost 2 bases, with 15 bases between them. The CDR3 runs 15 residues. In nucleotides, the CDR3 is TGTGCCAGCAGTCCCATCACAGGGCCCAACTATGGCTACACCTTC. Its protein is CASSPITGPNYGYTF.